This record covers a single T cell receptor (beta chain). These data belong to a study of CD8 T cells in Susac syndrome. It was with random hexamers that about 0.45 to 1 ug RNA was reverse transcribed. TCRdb independently ran MiXCR on the immunoSEQ multiplex PCR reads; one entry per CDR3 protein. This table has 100,000 to 150,000 distinct CDR3 sequences, just over 90% appearing once. CDR3 length equals 15 residues. Trimming stripped 0 bases from V and 4 bases from J, with 12 bases between. Germline-derived CDR1 and CDR2 are MGHRA and YSYEKL. Input material: CD8+ T cells from PBMCs. This chain connects TRBV4-1 to TRBJ2-5; D is tentatively TRBD1 or TRBD2 (5 bases each). This receptor was obtained from a human donor with multiple sclerosis. This chain's CDR3 is CASSQDKGTGETQYF. Written as DNA, the CDR3 is TGCGCCAGCAGCCAAGATAAGGGGACGGGAGAGACCCAGTACTTC.